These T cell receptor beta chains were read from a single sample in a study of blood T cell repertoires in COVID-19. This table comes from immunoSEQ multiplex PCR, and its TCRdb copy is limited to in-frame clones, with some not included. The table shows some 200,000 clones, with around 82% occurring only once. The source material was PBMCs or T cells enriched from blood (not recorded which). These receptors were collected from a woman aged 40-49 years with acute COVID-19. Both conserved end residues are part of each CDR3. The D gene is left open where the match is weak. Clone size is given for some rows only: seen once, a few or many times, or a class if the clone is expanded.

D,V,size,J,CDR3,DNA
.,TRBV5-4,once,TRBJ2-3,CASSLLGAPTDTQYF,TGTGCCAGCAGCTTATTAGGAGCCCCCACAGATACGCAGTATTTT
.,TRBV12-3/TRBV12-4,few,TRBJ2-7,CASSYQRHEQYF,TGTGCCAGCAGTTACCAGCGCCACGAGCAGTACTTC
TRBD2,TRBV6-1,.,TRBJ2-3,CASSETGGPWDTQYF,TGTGCCAGCAGTGAGACGGGGGGGCCTTGGGATACGCAGTATTTT
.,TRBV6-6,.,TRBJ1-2,CASSPGGKSSYGYTF,TGTGCCAGCAGTCCCGGGGGGAAGTCAAGCTATGGCTACACCTTC
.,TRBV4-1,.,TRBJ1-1,CASSFQRGGNTEAFF,TGCGCCAGCAGCTTCCAGAGAGGGGGGAACACTGAAGCTTTCTTT
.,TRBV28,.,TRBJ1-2,CASSLSPPELFGYTF,TGTGCCAGCAGTTTGTCCCCCCCTGAGTTGTTTGGCTACACCTTC
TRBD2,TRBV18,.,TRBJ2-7,CASSPQVGRVASYEQYF,TGTGCCAGCTCACCACAAGTCGGGAGGGTGGCGTCCTACGAGCAGTACTTC
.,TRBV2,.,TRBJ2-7,CASGPAAGEQYF,TGTGCCAGCGGCCCGGCGGCGGGAGAGCAGTACTTC
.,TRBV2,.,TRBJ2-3,CASSEVRVVADTQYF,TGTGCCAGCAGTGAAGTTCGGGTGGTGGCAGATACGCAGTATTTT
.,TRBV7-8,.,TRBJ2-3,CASSLASGVDTQYF,TGTGCCAGCAGCTTAGCATCGGGGGTAGATACGCAGTATTTT
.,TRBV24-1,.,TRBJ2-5,CATSDFLGDLLQETQYF,TGTGCCACCAGTGATTTCCTTGGAGACTTGCTCCAAGAGACCCAGTACTTC